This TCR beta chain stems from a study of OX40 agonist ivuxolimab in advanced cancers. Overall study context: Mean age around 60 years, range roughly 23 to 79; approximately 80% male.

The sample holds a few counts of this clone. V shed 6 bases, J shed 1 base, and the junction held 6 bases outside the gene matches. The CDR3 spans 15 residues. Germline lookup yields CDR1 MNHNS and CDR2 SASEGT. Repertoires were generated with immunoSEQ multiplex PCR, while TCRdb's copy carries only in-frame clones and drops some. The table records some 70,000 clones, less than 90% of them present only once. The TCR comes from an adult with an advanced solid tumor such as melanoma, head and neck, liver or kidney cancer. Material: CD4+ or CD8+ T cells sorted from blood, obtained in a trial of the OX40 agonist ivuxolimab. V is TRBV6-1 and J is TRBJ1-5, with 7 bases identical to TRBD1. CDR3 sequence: CASSLTGRSNQPQHF. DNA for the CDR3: TGTGCCAGCAGCTTGACAGGGAGGAGCAATCAGCCCCAGCATTTT.